This T cell receptor (beta chain) was recorded in a study of monozygotic twins with inflammatory bowel disease. Study findings and constraints: IBD patients carried less diverse TCRbeta repertoires (inverse Simpson) than healthy co-twins. Background noise in patient repertoires may stem from differing immunosuppressive treatments.

Per the germline V gene, CDR1 is LGHNA and CDR2 is YSLEER. The CDR3 covers 13 residues. As concerns this clonotype: Its target is unknown.

Eight separate reactions per sample yielded the cDNA. Reanalyzing the 5' RACE reads, TCRdb keeps one entry per CDR3 protein, without DNA. The sample data list approximately 380,000 distinct CDR3 sequences. The receptor's source is a human donor with ulcerative colitis or Crohn's disease, or a healthy co-twin of an affected twin (not recorded which). The rearrangement joins TRBV4-3 to TRBJ2-5. The sequencing sample was made of blood. The CDR3 loop is CASSRVYQETQYF.